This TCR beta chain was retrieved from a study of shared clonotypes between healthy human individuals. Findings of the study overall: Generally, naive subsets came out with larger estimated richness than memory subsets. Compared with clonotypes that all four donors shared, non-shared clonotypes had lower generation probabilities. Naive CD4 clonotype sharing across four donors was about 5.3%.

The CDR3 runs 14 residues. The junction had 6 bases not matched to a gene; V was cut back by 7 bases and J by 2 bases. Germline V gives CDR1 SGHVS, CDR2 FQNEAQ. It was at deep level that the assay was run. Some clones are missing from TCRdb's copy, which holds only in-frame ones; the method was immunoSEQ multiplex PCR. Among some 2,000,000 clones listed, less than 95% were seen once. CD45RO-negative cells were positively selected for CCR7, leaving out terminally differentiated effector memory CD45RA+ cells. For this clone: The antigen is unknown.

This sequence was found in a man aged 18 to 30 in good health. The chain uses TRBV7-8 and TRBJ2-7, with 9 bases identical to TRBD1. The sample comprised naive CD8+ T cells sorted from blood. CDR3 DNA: TGTGCCAGCATCCCGGGACAGGGTCCCTACGAGCAGTACTTC. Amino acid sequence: CASIPGQGPYEQYF.